These T cell receptor beta chains were read from a single sample in a study of CD8+ T cells in alopecia areata. TCRdb keeps only in-frame clones here, not all; method: immunoSEQ multiplex PCR. The sample holds some 180,000 clones, 53% seen once. Sequenced material: CD8+ T cells sorted from blood, taken at week 24, from a patient treated with tofacitinib. The receptors stem from a human donor with alopecia areata. Each CDR3 is given with its conserved first and last residue. The D gene is left open where the match is weak. Where a row states a size, it is once, few, many or the class of an expanded clone; other rows omit it.

D: TRBD1
size: few
J: TRBJ1-2
V: TRBV5-5
DNA: TGTGCCAGCAGCTTGGGGAGGGGGACAGGGACCGGCTACACCTTC
CDR3: CASSLGRGTGTGYTF

D: .
size: .
J: TRBJ2-3
V: TRBV7-9
DNA: TGTGCCAGCAGGAGCACAGATACGCAGTATTTT
CDR3: CASRSTDTQYF

D: .
size: few
J: TRBJ2-7
V: TRBV7-9
DNA: TGTGCCAGCAGTTCTGAGTACGAGCAGTACTTC
CDR3: CASSSEYEQYF

D: TRBD1
size: few
J: TRBJ1-4
V: TRBV19
DNA: TGTGCCAGTAGTAGACAGGGAACATCAACTAATGAAAAACTGTTTTTT
CDR3: CASSRQGTSTNEKLFF

D: .
size: .
J: TRBJ1-1
V: TRBV6-1
DNA: TGTGCCAGCAGTCCTAGATCGAACACTGAAGCTTTCTTT
CDR3: CASSPRSNTEAFF

D: TRBD2
size: .
J: TRBJ2-7
V: TRBV29-1
DNA: TGCAGCGTTGAATCGGGGGGCTCCTACGAGCAGTACTTC
CDR3: CSVESGGSYEQYF

D: .
size: .
J: TRBJ2-7
V: TRBV27
DNA: TGTGCCAGCAGTTCCCCGTCGGAGGTTTTCTCCGAGCAGTACTTC
CDR3: CASSSPSEVFSEQYF

D: TRBD1
size: once
J: TRBJ1-1
V: TRBV27
DNA: TGTGCCAGCAGTTACGACAGGGGAGGGACTGAAGCTTTCTTT
CDR3: CASSYDRGGTEAFF

D: TRBD1
size: .
J: TRBJ2-1
V: TRBV27
DNA: TGTGCCAGCAGTACTCCCTCCGGGACAGGCACTTCCCTTCTGCAGTTCTTC
CDR3: CASSTPSGTGTSLLQFF

D: TRBD1
size: .
J: TRBJ2-7
V: TRBV7-6
DNA: TGTGCCAGCAGGGCGCAGGGGGCCGGAGAGCAGTACTTC
CDR3: CASRAQGAGEQYF

D: .
size: .
J: TRBJ1-1
V: TRBV29-1
DNA: TGCAGCGTTGAAGGACAGACTATCACTGAAGCTTTCTTT
CDR3: CSVEGQTITEAFF

D: .
size: .
J: TRBJ2-7
V: TRBV6-1
DNA: TGTGCCAGCAGCGACTATAGGAGGAACGAGCAGTACTTC
CDR3: CASSDYRRNEQYF

D: .
size: .
J: TRBJ1-2
V: TRBV7-9
DNA: TGTGCCAGCAGCTTCCCGTTGGCAGGCCTTGACTATGGCTACACCTTC
CDR3: CASSFPLAGLDYGYTF

D: TRBD1
size: once
J: TRBJ1-5
V: TRBV6-5
DNA: TGTGCCAGCAGTTCAGGGGGCGAGCAGCCCCAGCATTTT
CDR3: CASSSGGEQPQHF

D: TRBD2
size: .
J: TRBJ2-1
V: TRBV5-6
DNA: TGTGCCAGCAGCTTGCCCCCCGGGACTAGCGGGGCCAATGAGCAGTTCTTC
CDR3: CASSLPPGTSGANEQFF

D: TRBD1
size: .
J: TRBJ2-2
V: TRBV4-3
DNA: TGCGCCAGCAGCCCCGGGACAGGGGACACCGGGGAGCTGTTTTTT
CDR3: CASSPGTGDTGELFF

D: .
size: .
J: TRBJ1-2
V: TRBV30
DNA: TGTGCCTCGGACAGTCCTAACTATGGCTACACCTTC
CDR3: CASDSPNYGYTF

D: .
size: .
J: TRBJ1-2
V: TRBV20-1
DNA: TGCAGTGCTAGAGAGGCAGACGGCTACACCTTC
CDR3: CSAREADGYTF

D: .
size: few
J: TRBJ2-1
V: TRBV9
DNA: TGTGCCAGCAGCGTAGAGGGGCGTTCCTACAATGAGCAGTTCTTC
CDR3: CASSVEGRSYNEQFF

D: .
size: .
J: TRBJ1-2
V: TRBV29-1
DNA: TGCAGCGTTGACTTGGGGTTCTATGGCTACACCTTC
CDR3: CSVDLGFYGYTF

D: TRBD2
size: few
J: TRBJ2-1
V: TRBV5-1
DNA: TGCGCCAGCAGCCCATGGGCGGGGGTCAATGAGCAGTTCTTC
CDR3: CASSPWAGVNEQFF

D: .
size: .
J: TRBJ1-2
V: TRBV25-1
DNA: TGTGCCACCTGGGACTTTCCCTATGGCTACACCTTC
CDR3: CATWDFPYGYTF

D: TRBD1
size: .
J: TRBJ1-4
V: TRBV25-1
DNA: TGTGCCAGCGAGGACAGGTCGGGTGAAAAACTGTTTTTT
CDR3: CASEDRSGEKLFF

D: TRBD2
size: .
J: TRBJ2-3
V: TRBV29-1
DNA: TGCAGCTTAAGGACTAGCGGACCCACAGATACGCAGTATTTT
CDR3: CSLRTSGPTDTQYF

D: .
size: .
J: TRBJ2-3
V: TRBV9
DNA: TGTGCCAGTACAGGGTCTTCTGGAGATACGCAGTATTTT
CDR3: CASTGSSGDTQYF

D: .
size: few
J: TRBJ2-7
V: TRBV29-1
DNA: TGCAGCGTTGAGTCGGGTCGGAACGAGCAGTACTTC
CDR3: CSVESGRNEQYF

D: TRBD2
size: .
J: TRBJ2-1
V: TRBV10-3
DNA: TGTGCCACCGAGGGACTAGGGGACAATGAGCAGTTCTTC
CDR3: CATEGLGDNEQFF

D: .
size: once
J: TRBJ1-4
V: TRBV7-8
DNA: TGTGCCAGCAGCTCCAGGGGAGGGAGTGAAAAACTGTTTTTT
CDR3: CASSSRGGSEKLFF

D: .
size: .
J: TRBJ2-7
V: TRBV5-6
DNA: TGTGCCAGCAGCCACGCCTCCTACGAGCAGTACTTC
CDR3: CASSHASYEQYF

D: .
size: few
J: TRBJ2-3
V: TRBV18
DNA: TGTGCCAGCTCACCGTCCTTTGACTCCACAGATACGCAGTATTTT
CDR3: CASSPSFDSTDTQYF

D: .
size: few
J: TRBJ2-1
V: TRBV14
DNA: TGTGCCAGCAGCCAAGATGTCCAGGGTAGCTACAATGAGCAGTTCTTC
CDR3: CASSQDVQGSYNEQFF

D: TRBD1
size: few
J: TRBJ2-5
V: TRBV4-1
DNA: TGCGCCAGCAGCCAAGATCCGGACAGGAAAGAGACCCAGTACTTC
CDR3: CASSQDPDRKETQYF

D: .
size: .
J: TRBJ1-1
V: TRBV7-9
DNA: TGTGCCAGCAGCCTACCTGCTGGGAGTGAAGCTTTCTTT
CDR3: CASSLPAGSEAFF

D: .
size: .
J: TRBJ2-1
V: TRBV7-2
DNA: TGTGCCAGCAGCACATGGCCCCGGCTGTCGAGGAATGAGCAGTTCTTC
CDR3: CASSTWPRLSRNEQFF

D: .
size: .
J: TRBJ1-1
V: TRBV29-1
DNA: TGCAGCGTTGAAGATTGGGCGAGTCTGAACACTGAAGCTTTCTTT
CDR3: CSVEDWASLNTEAFF

D: TRBD1
size: .
J: TRBJ2-7
V: TRBV5-5
DNA: TGTGCCAGCAGCATGGGACAGGGCTCCTACGAGCAGTACTTC
CDR3: CASSMGQGSYEQYF

D: .
size: .
J: TRBJ1-6
V: TRBV11-2
DNA: TGTGCCAGCAGCTTAGATTCGGCGGTGGGGGCCTATAATTCACCCCTCCACTTT
CDR3: CASSLDSAVGAYNSPLHF

D: TRBD1
size: .
J: TRBJ2-7
V: TRBV4-3
DNA: TGCGCCAGCAGTGTAGGGACAGGGCTGTGGGAGCAGTACTTC
CDR3: CASSVGTGLWEQYF

D: .
size: few
J: TRBJ1-2
V: TRBV25-1
DNA: TGTGCCAGCAGTGAATCGGGAAGGTCCCCTAACTATGGCTACACCTTC
CDR3: CASSESGRSPNYGYTF

D: TRBD2
size: .
J: TRBJ2-7
V: TRBV30
DNA: TGTGCCTGGAGTGTACTAGCGGGGGCCGAGCAGTACTTC
CDR3: CAWSVLAGAEQYF

D: .
size: .
J: TRBJ1-2
V: TRBV9
DNA: TGTGCCAGCAGCCCGATTTTGGGGGGCGCGTTAGGCTACACCTTC
CDR3: CASSPILGGALGYTF

D: .
size: few
J: TRBJ2-1
V: TRBV5-1
DNA: TGCGCCAGCAGCTTGGGTGGCAATGAGCAGTTCTTC
CDR3: CASSLGGNEQFF

D: TRBD1
size: few
J: TRBJ1-6
V: TRBV6-6
DNA: TGTGCCAGCAGTTACCCCACGGACAGGGCGTTTTCACCCCTCCACTTT
CDR3: CASSYPTDRAFSPLHF

D: TRBD1
size: .
J: TRBJ2-7
V: TRBV13
DNA: TGTGCCAGCAGCTCGACAGGGGAGTCCTACGAGCAGTACTTC
CDR3: CASSSTGESYEQYF

D: .
size: few
J: TRBJ1-1
V: TRBV7-9
DNA: TGTGCCAGCAGCTTAGTAGGCGAGGGTGACGCTTTCTTT
CDR3: CASSLVGEGDAFF

D: TRBD1
size: .
J: TRBJ1-1
V: TRBV29-1
DNA: TGCAGCGTTTGGACAGGGGCTGGCACTGAAGCTTTCTTT
CDR3: CSVWTGAGTEAFF

D: .
size: .
J: TRBJ2-7
V: TRBV29-1
DNA: TGCAGCGTTGAATCGGACAGCCCCCGTGGGGTCGAGCAGTACTTC
CDR3: CSVESDSPRGVEQYF

D: .
size: .
J: TRBJ2-7
V: TRBV19
DNA: TGTGCCAGTAGTCGGACGGGGACCTACGAGCAGTACTTC
CDR3: CASSRTGTYEQYF

D: .
size: .
J: TRBJ2-3
V: TRBV11-2
DNA: TGTGCCAGCAGCTTAGCAGGGGAGGTTAGGACAGATACGCAGTATTTT
CDR3: CASSLAGEVRTDTQYF